These 15 T cell receptor beta chains were all obtained from the same sample, sequenced in a study of blood T cells in healthy people across ages. A second about 7 to 11 cycle PCR used barcoded and J-beta primers. TCRdb re-called the 5' RACE reads with MiXCR, one entry per CDR3 protein. The sample comprises almost 800,000 distinct CDR3 sequences, 55% to 75% of which are singletons, and approximately 21% rests with the top ten. Sample: blood. The receptor source for this set is a man aged 25-45 years in good health.

This chain connects TRBV4-2 to TRBJ2-3, with 11 bases identical to TRBD2. Germline V CDR1 and CDR2: LGHNA, YNFKEQ. The CDR3 runs 17 residues. The junction had 5 bases not matched to a gene; V was cut back by 3 bases and J by 0 bases. The CDR3 nucleotides read TGTGCCAGCAGCCAGGGACTAGCGGATCCTAGCACAGATACGCAGTATTTT. Amino acid sequence: CASSQGLADPSTDTQYF.

This chain links TRBV10-3 with TRBJ2-6; tentative D call: TRBD1 (6 bases). V shed 5 bases and J shed 2 bases, with 10 bases lying between them. CDR1 ENHRY and CDR2 SYGVKD come from the germline V gene. This CDR3 contains 15 residues. The CDR3 protein is CAISSPGAGANVLTF. DNA of the CDR3: TGTGCCATCAGTTCGCCAGGGGCTGGGGCCAACGTCCTGACTTTC.

This chain joins TRBV7-3 and TRBJ2-5; D is unclear. Germline CDR1 SGHTA, CDR2 FQGTGA. The V and J ends lost 6 bases and 2 bases respectively, with 10 bases between them. The CDR3 totals 13 residues. CDR3 DNA sequence: TGTGCCAGCAGACGTAGCAGTCAAGAGACCCAGTACTTC. Its translation: CASRRSSQETQYF.

This clonotype was counted at least ten times. This rearrangement joins TRBV11-3 to TRBJ2-1, with a tentative D call TRBD2 (6 bases). In germline, CDR1 is SGHNT, CDR2 YENEEA. Trimming cost V 2 bases and J 9 bases, with 14 bases left between them. The CDR3 consists of 14 residues. The CDR3 protein is CASSLRERVSEQFF. The CDR3 region has the DNA TGTGCCAGCAGCTTACGGGAGAGGGTTAGTGAGCAGTTCTTC. Looking up the rest from reference TRBV11-3 and TRBJ2-1 gives the full variable domain: EAGVVQSPRYKIIEKKQPVAFWCNPISGHNTLYWYLQNLGQGPELLIRYENEEAVDDSQLPKDRFSAERLKGVDSTLKIQPAELGDSAVYLCASSLRERVSEQFFGPGTRLTVL.

This clonotype was detected a few times. The chain joins TRBV2 to TRBJ2-5; D call uncertain. V gave up 3 bases and J gave up 4 bases, with 12 bases separating them. Looked up from germline, CDR1 is SNHLY and CDR2 is FYNNEI. CDR3 length equals 14 residues. The CDR3 protein is CASSEVQRGETQYF. The CDR3 DNA follows: TGTGCCAGCAGTGAGGTCCAGAGAGGAGAGACCCAGTACTTC.

V usage is TRBV6-1 and J usage is TRBJ1-1; no clear D gene. The V gene's germline CDR1 is MNHNS and CDR2 SASEGT. Trimming removed 6 bases from V and 0 bases from J, with 11 bases in between. This CDR3 contains 14 residues. The CDR3 spells CASSDGVVNTEAFF. CDR3 DNA sequence: TGTGCCAGCAGCGATGGGGTCGTGAACACTGAAGCTTTCTTT.

V and J are TRBV7-2 and TRBJ2-4; 9 positions agree with TRBD1. The J call is in doubt because the DNA end fits TRBJ2-7 better. The CDR3 loop spans 15 amino acids. Germline CDR1 SGHTA, CDR2 FQGNSA. CDR3 sequence (DNA): TGTGCCAGCAGCCGGACAGGGGCAAGAGGCTACGAGCAGTACTTC. It yields the protein CASSRTGARGYEQYF.

The gene calls are TRBV18 and TRBJ2-1; D uncertain. Germline V gene data show CDR1 as KGHSH and CDR2 as LQKENI. The CDR3 has 13 residues. Trimming removed 5 bases from V and 10 bases from J, with 15 bases in between. CDR3 coding DNA: TGTGCCAGCTCATCATCGGACCTGGGGGAGCAGTTCTTC. The encoded protein is CASSSSDLGEQFF.

This clonotype turned up a few times. The V gene is TRBV28, the J gene TRBJ1-2; TRBD1 aligns across 10 bases. Germline CDR1 and CDR2: MDHEN and SYDVKM. V shed 7 bases and J 6 bases; nucleotides not matched to a gene: 8. This CDR3 contains 14 residues. For the CDR3, the DNA is TGTGCCAGCAATCCCGGGGGACAGGGGAATGGCTACACCTTC. It codes for CASNPGGQGNGYTF.

The V call is TRBV20-1, the J call TRBJ2-7, with 8 bases fitting TRBD2. The CDR3 has 14 residues. The V gene's germline CDR1 is DFQATT and CDR2 SNEGSKA (reference sequence). The V and J ends lost 6 bases and 0 bases, in that order; junction bases with no gene match: 7. DNA for the CDR3: TGCAGTGCACGGACTAGCCGATCCTCCTACGAGCAGTACTTC. Protein: CSARTSRSSYEQYF.

In DNA, the CDR3 is TGCGCCAGCAGCTCCGGGACAGGGCTCGGTGAGCAGTACTTC. As protein: CASSSGTGLGEQYF. This sequence joins TRBV5-1 and TRBJ2-5, with TRBD1 identical over 9 bases. Trimming removed 3 bases from V and 11 bases from J; junction bases left unmatched: 11. Looked up from germline, CDR1 is SGHRS and CDR2 is YFSETQ. The CDR3 length is 14 residues.

V and J are TRBV11-3 and TRBJ2-3, with a tentative D call TRBD2 (6 bases). This CDR3 region has 14 residues. Germline CDR1 is SGHNT and CDR2 is YENEEA. V lost 5 bases and J 4 bases, leaving 13 bases between the germline ends. CDR3 amino acids: CASSPSRGSDTQYF. CDR3 DNA: TGTGCCAGCAGCCCCTCCCGGGGGTCAGATACGCAGTATTTT.

The V call is TRBV6-1, the J call TRBJ1-5; no clear D gene. Germline V lookup: CDR1 MNHNS, CDR2 SASEGT. CDR3 length: 12 amino acids. V lost 8 bases and J lost 4, with 9 bases in between. CDR3 bases: TGTGCCAGCCGCCAGATGAATCAGCCCCAGCATTTT. Translation gives CASRQMNQPQHF.

J is TRBJ2-7 and V is TRBV6-5; D is unresolved. Matching the DNA end better, TRBJ2-5 makes the J call doubtful. This CDR3 is built from 13 residues. Looked up from germline, CDR1 is MNHEY and CDR2 is SVGAGI. The CDR3 reads CASSYSTWETQYF. The CDR3 nucleotides are TGTGCCAGCAGTTACTCGACTTGGGAGACCCAGTACTTC.

Points on this clonotype: One end of the junction does not line up with germline, which may come from a read error. This chain joins TRBV7-7 and TRBJ2-5; D is perhaps TRBD2 (5 bases). Germline loops: CDR1 SSHAT, CDR2 FNYEAQ (reference sequence). This CDR3 is built from 15 residues. The CDR3 loop reads CASSFNPGGQETQYF. CDR3 coding DNA: TGTGCTAGCAGCTTCAACCCCGGAGGACAAGAGACCCAGTACTTC.